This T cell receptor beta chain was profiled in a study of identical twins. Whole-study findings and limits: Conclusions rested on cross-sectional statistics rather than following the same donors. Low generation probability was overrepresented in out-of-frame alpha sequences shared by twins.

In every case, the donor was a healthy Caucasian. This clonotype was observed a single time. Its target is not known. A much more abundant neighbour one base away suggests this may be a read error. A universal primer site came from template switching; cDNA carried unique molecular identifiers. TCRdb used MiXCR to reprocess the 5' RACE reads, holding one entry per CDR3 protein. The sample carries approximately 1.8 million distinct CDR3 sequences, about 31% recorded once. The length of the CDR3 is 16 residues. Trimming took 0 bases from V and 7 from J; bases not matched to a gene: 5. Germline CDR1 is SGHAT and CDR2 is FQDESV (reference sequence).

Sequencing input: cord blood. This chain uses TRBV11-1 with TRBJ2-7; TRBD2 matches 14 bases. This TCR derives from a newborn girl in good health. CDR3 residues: CASSLATSGGADEQYF. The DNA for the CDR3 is TGTGCCAGCAGCTTAGCGACTAGCGGGGGGGCCGATGAGCAGTACTTC.